This TCR beta chain comes out of a study of blood T cell repertoires in COVID-19 (TCRdb year 2020). Looking at the study overall: Samples from collaborators originated in the United States, Italy and Spain and spanned both the acute and convalescent phases of COVID-19. A freely available public database, intended as a resource for researchers studying the immune response to SARS-CoV-2, is where the repertoires were released. The samples were drawn from two sources: the first 160 participants of the ongoing ImmuneRACE study, and fewer than 1,500 subjects contributed by 6 global collaborators. The material from the prospective study consisted of cDNA or gDNA derived from T cells, B-cell-depleted T cells, or PBMCs. Sample metadata almost always included a de-identified subject ID, COVID-19 status, age in years and sex. Subjects who had been exposed to COVID-19, were actively infected with it, or had recovered from it provided the deeply sampled blood TCRbeta repertoires that made up the dataset. HLA class I and class II types, where available, came from metadata supplied by the sample provider rather than from assay-based typing.

TCRbeta CDR3 regions were amplified from genomic DNA by means of the immunoSEQ Assay, a bias-controlled multiplex PCR. Regarding the original processing steps: Nucleated cell counts per sample were estimated from amplification of reference gene primers within the assay. Sequence reads were collapsed and filtered to measure the absolute abundance of every unique TCRbeta CDR3 rearrangement. For each sample, productive Simpson clonality was calculated as the square root of Simpson's diversity index across productive rearrangements. TCRdb stores this immuneACCESS table with in-frame sequences only. Part of the clones is absent; in the studies checked, under half of the shortfall reflects unresolved V genes, and no reason is known for the rest. For V, J and clone size, that table is used; D and trimming come from the DNA. The sample table records roughly 40,000 clones; approximately 87% of these occur just once. Clones ranked in the top ten supply around 10% of the sample.

With regard to this clone: Its antigen target is currently unknown. No quality values exist for individual bases; no much larger clone is one base distant. Other DNA variants within this sample encode the same CDR3.

General findings and caveats noted by the study authors: How much clinical and demographic metadata was included differed by source and by participant, and the metadata was provided uncurated.

Whole blood was collected in K2EDTA tubes by collaborating institutions according to the institutions' own protocols. For TCRbeta analysis, collaborators shipped samples in one of three forms: frozen whole blood, isolated PBMCs, or DNA extracted from either of those sample types. V lost 3 bases and J lost 6 bases, and the count of bases not matched to a germline gene is 6. From the cysteine through the phenylalanine, the CDR3 covers 13 amino acids. The only DNA kept is the CDR3, 39 bases in frame from the first base. The CDR1 and CDR2 encoded by the germline V gene are SGHRS and YFSETQ. This sequence originates from a man in his 70s with acute or convalescent COVID-19. The chain couples TRBV5-1 to TRBJ2-7, with 7 central nucleotides matching TRBD1. Input material: peripheral blood. The DNA reads TGCGCCAGCAGCTCCGGACAGGTTGTCGAGCAGTACTTC. It codes for CASSSGQVVEQYF.